A single sample gave rise to the 13 T cell receptor beta chains below, sequenced in a study of shared clonotypes between healthy human individuals. Using immunoSEQ multiplex PCR, the repertoire was profiled, and TCRdb retains in-frame clones only, with some absent. Counted here are about 100,000 clones, 65% to 75% occurring once; the ten biggest clones make up around 25%. The sample taken for sequencing was memory CD8+ T cells sorted from blood. Subset specified: CD45RO+ cells pooled with CCR7-negative TemRA cells. These TCRs come from a woman aged 30 to 39 in good health.

In this sample, this clone turned up many times. The chain is built from TRBV6-5 and TRBJ2-2, with D unresolved. The CDR3 length is 15 residues. In germline, CDR1 is MNHEY, CDR2 SVGAGI. Trimming removed 0 bases at V and 3 bases at J, with 8 bases between. The CDR3 loop is CASSYSESHTGELFF. The DNA for the CDR3 is TGTGCCAGCAGTTACTCGGAGTCCCACACCGGGGAGCTGTTTTTT.

The chain links TRBV5-6 to TRBJ1-1, with a possible D match to TRBD1 (5 bases). Germline CDR1 reads SGHDT; CDR2 reads YYEEEE. CDR3 length equals 13 residues. Deletions cut 4 bases from V and 1 base from J, with 8 bases between. For the CDR3, the DNA is TGTGCCAGCAGCGATACAGGGAACACTGAAGCTTTCTTT. Translating it yields CASSDTGNTEAFF.

The genes are TRBV5-1 and TRBJ1-2; D gene uncertain. This CDR3 comprises 14 residues. The germline V gene has CDR1 SGHRS and CDR2 YFSETQ. The ends were cut back, 0 bases at V and 4 bases at J, with 10 bases in the middle. DNA for the CDR3: TGCGCCAGCAGCTTGGGACGTTCCTTCTATGGCTACACCTTC. This gives the protein CASSLGRSFYGYTF.

This clone was seen only a few times. The chain employs TRBV5-6 and TRBJ2-2; TRBD1 agrees at 7 bases. There are 16 residues in the CDR3. Germline trimming cut 2 bases from V and 4 bases from J; bases unmatched to any gene: 8. Germline V gene lookup returns CDR1 SGHDT and CDR2 YYEEEE. The CDR3 bases are TGTGCCAGCAGCTTTAGGGGACAGAGTCTCACCGGGGAGCTGTTTTTT. This codes for CASSFRGQSLTGELFF.

This clone was picked up a small number of times. This sample also contains other DNA sequences that code for the same CDR3. This chain joins TRBV4-2 and TRBJ2-1; D not resolved. V was cut by 4 bases and J by 5 bases, with 3 bases left in between. The CDR3 has 11 residues. Per the germline V gene, CDR1 is LGHNA and CDR2 is YNFKEQ. This CDR3 reads CASSLNNEQFF. CDR3 nucleotides: TGTGCCAGCAGCCTTAACAATGAGCAGTTCTTC.

J is TRBJ2-4 and V is TRBV13; TRBD2 matches at 12 bases. Per the germline V gene, CDR1 is PRHDT and CDR2 is FYEKMQ (reference sequence). V dropped 0 bases and J dropped 9; count of bases not matched to a gene: 3. The CDR3 covers 15 residues. CDR3 sequence: CASSLGTSGRTIQYF. The CDR3 DNA sequence: TGTGCCAGCAGCTTAGGGACTAGCGGGAGAACCATTCAGTACTTC.

CDR3 sequence (DNA): TGTGCCAGCTTTGATTATTTGGGGGCCTATGGCTACACCTTC. It specifies CASFDYLGAYGYTF. V usage is TRBV28 and J usage is TRBJ1-2, with D tentatively TRBD1 (6 bases). This CDR3 has 14 amino acids. Germline V gene sequence: CDR1 MDHEN, CDR2 SYDVKM. Deletions cut 8 bases from V and 4 bases from J, with 17 bases between.

This clone was detected many times. The chain carries TRBV21-1 and TRBJ2-6; the D call TRBD2 from the table was never checked on the DNA. TRBV21-1 is given as a pseudogene. This CDR3 has 21 residues. This CDR3 reads CASSNPRAPMGRGTGANVLTF. The CDR3 DNA reads TGTGCCAGCAGCAATCCTCGGGCGCCGATGGGGAGGGGGACTGGGGCCAACGTCCTGACTTTC.

V usage is TRBV10-3 and J usage is TRBJ2-7; 8 bases map to TRBD1. Germline values: CDR1 ENHRY, CDR2 SYGVKD. Trimming at V came to 8 bases and at J to 0 bases, leaving 12 bases not matched to a gene. The CDR3 covers 16 residues. The CDR3 DNA reads as TGTGCCATCGGGACAGGACGGGACAATCGCTCCTACGAGCAGTACTTC. Its protein product is CAIGTGRDNRSYEQYF.

This clone was picked up a small number of times. This sequence joins TRBV18 and TRBJ1-5, with 8 nucleotides matching TRBD1. From germline, CDR1 is KGHSH and CDR2 LQKENI. This CDR3 contains 13 residues. V gave up 5 bases and J gave up 9 bases; unmatched junction bases: 6. CDR3 protein: CASSSTGVGPQHF. CDR3 DNA: TGTGCCAGCTCATCGACAGGGGTTGGGCCCCAGCATTTT.

V and J are TRBV25-1 and TRBJ2-3; 13 positions agree with TRBD2. The CDR3 contains 16 residues. V shed 3 bases, J shed 2 bases, and the junction held 2 bases outside the gene matches. CDR1 is MGHDK and CDR2 is SYGVNS in the germline V gene. The CDR3 reads CASSDGTSGTTDTQYF. DNA of the CDR3: TGTGCCAGCAGTGACGGGACTAGCGGGACCACAGATACGCAGTATTTT.

The chain couples TRBV6-6 to TRBJ2-5; 8 bases line up with TRBD2. The germline V gene has CDR1 MNHNY and CDR2 SVGAGI (reference sequence). The CDR3 covers 13 residues. With V trimmed by 7 bases and J by 4 bases, 5 bases remained unmatched. CDR3 coding DNA: TGTGCCAGCACCCACGGGGGGGTAGAGACCCAGTACTTC. It yields the protein CASTHGGVETQYF.

This clone was counted a few times. In DNA form, the CDR3 reads TGTGCCAGCAGCCTATGGGACACCGGGACTAACACTGAAGCTTTCTTT. This encodes CASSLWDTGTNTEAFF. The V gene is TRBV14, the J gene TRBJ1-1, with D perhaps TRBD1 (6 bases). V gave up 4 bases and J gave up 2 bases, with 17 bases separating them. The CDR3 totals 16 residues. Per the germline V gene, CDR1 is SGHDN and CDR2 is FVKESK.